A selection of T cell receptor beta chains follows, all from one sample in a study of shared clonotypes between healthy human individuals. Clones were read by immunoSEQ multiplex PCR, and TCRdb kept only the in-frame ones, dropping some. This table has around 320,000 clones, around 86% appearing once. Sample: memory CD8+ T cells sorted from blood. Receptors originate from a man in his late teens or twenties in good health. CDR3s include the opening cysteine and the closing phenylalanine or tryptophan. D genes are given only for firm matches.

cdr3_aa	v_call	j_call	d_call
CASSFIGPSSYNEQFF	TRBV5-1	TRBJ2-1	NA
CASSLLEFGANVLTF	TRBV5-6	TRBJ2-6	NA
CASSPRRGSGELFF	TRBV11-3	TRBJ2-2	NA
CASSLYSGGGVIQGPLHF	TRBV27	TRBJ1-6	TRBD1
CASSLGRPSTDTQYF	TRBV5-1	TRBJ2-3	NA
CASSQEGYYSQNTEAFF	TRBV4-3	TRBJ1-1	NA
CASSDLADTGELFF	TRBV10-1	TRBJ2-2	TRBD2
CASSQGILTGGTYEQYF	TRBV14	TRBJ2-7	NA
CASSLSHGVRNEQFF	TRBV13	TRBJ2-1	NA
CASSQEGGSGRFSYNEQFF	TRBV14	TRBJ2-1	TRBD2
CAISDRENEQFF	TRBV10-3	TRBJ2-1	NA
CASSPRTDVTVSGNTIYF	TRBV7-9	TRBJ1-3	NA
CASSVQHTNSPLHF	TRBV9	TRBJ1-6	NA
CASSQFSGTSPKNIQYF	TRBV28	TRBJ2-4	NA
CASSFSSSLVEQYF	TRBV27	TRBJ2-7	NA
CASSPLQGGNQPQHF	TRBV4-2	TRBJ1-5	NA
CASSPPDRAYEQFF	TRBV5-1	TRBJ2-1	TRBD1
CASSGLNTDTQYF	TRBV7-9	TRBJ2-3	NA
CAWSPGGGGYTF	TRBV30	TRBJ1-2	NA
CASSFLSHLRGSSYNEQFF	TRBV27	TRBJ2-1	NA
CASSLRGNQPQHF	TRBV4-1	TRBJ1-5	NA
CASSARVASTDTQYF	TRBV9	TRBJ2-3	NA
CASSGLTTPYEQYF	TRBV28	TRBJ2-7	NA
CASSPEEAASYGYTF	TRBV6-5	TRBJ1-2	NA
CATSSNGYSSGGYTF	TRBV15	TRBJ1-2	NA
CASSPFVEANTGELFF	TRBV27	TRBJ2-2	NA
CASSPIGGIPYEQYF	TRBV7-2	TRBJ2-7	NA
CSVGSGGLYNEQFF	TRBV29-1	TRBJ2-1	TRBD2
CAISWDRAPEETQYF	TRBV10-3	TRBJ2-5	TRBD1
CASSLQGGRRYEQYF	TRBV7-2	TRBJ2-7	TRBD2
CASCPINTGELFF	TRBV28	TRBJ2-2	NA
CASSYSYSLYEQYF	TRBV6-5	TRBJ2-7	NA
CASRLNTEAFF	TRBV4-1	TRBJ1-1	NA
CASSQFGTGGTEAFF	TRBV4-3	TRBJ1-1	TRBD1
CASSLLHGSPEQYF	TRBV5-1	TRBJ2-7	NA
CASSPFQLQETQYF	TRBV4-1	TRBJ2-5	NA
CASSSQTSGPTTDTQYF	TRBV7-9	TRBJ2-3	TRBD2
CASSLESGGQPYEQYF	TRBV7-6	TRBJ2-7	NA
CASSQRTGYEQYF	TRBV7-6	TRBJ2-7	NA